These 24 T cell receptor beta chains originate from one sample sequenced in a study of T cell responses to AZD1222 COVID-19 vaccine. Assay: immunoSEQ multiplex PCR; the TCRdb copy retains only in-frame clones and omits some. The data hold 120,000 or so clones, with about 92% observed a single time. The sequencing used peripheral blood, collected 28 days after the second AZD1222 dose. All receptors derive from an adult who received the AZD1222 COVID-19 vaccine.

This clone was found once. V gene TRBV23-1 combines with J gene TRBJ1-4; D is undetermined. TRBV23-1 is an open reading frame whose function is uncertain. The CDR3 is 19 residues long. V was trimmed by 0 bases and J by 0 bases, leaving 17 bases between them. As DNA, the CDR3 is TGCGCCAGCAGTCAATCGGTAGAGCGGGCAGACTCAACTAATGAAAAACTGTTTTTT. It codes for CASSQSVERADSTNEKLFF.

This clone was recorded only once. The chain links TRBV3-1 (or the pseudogene TRBV3-2) to TRBJ1-1, with D uncertain. Germline CDR1 is LGHDT and CDR2 is YNNKEL (reference sequence). The CDR3 spans 14 residues. The V end lost 2 bases, the J end lost 0 bases, and 7 bases lay between the germline ends. The chain's CDR3 is CASSQTPMNTEAFF. The DNA of the CDR3 is TGTGCCAGCAGCCAAACTCCAATGAACACTGAAGCTTTCTTT.

This clone is a singleton in its sample. The rearrangement uses TRBV12-3 or TRBV12-4 and TRBJ2-1; D gene ambiguous. The CDR3 has 12 amino acids. Trimming took off 4 bases at V and 10 bases at J, with 11 bases between the two ends. The CDR3, as DNA: TGTGCCAGCAGTTCCCGCCCCGGGGAGCAGTTCTTC. Translation: CASSSRPGEQFF.

There are a few counts of this clone. J is TRBJ2-3 and V is TRBV3-1 (or the pseudogene TRBV3-2); D is unclear. Trimming pared 2 bases from V and 1 base from J, leaving 7 bases between. The CDR3 spans 14 residues. Germline V gives CDR1 LGHDT, CDR2 YNNKEL (reference sequence). CDR3 region: CASSQSVGTDTQYF. In DNA form, the CDR3 reads TGTGCCAGCAGCCAATCGGTAGGCACAGATACGCAGTATTTT.

The chain carries TRBV6-5 and TRBJ1-6; D not resolved. Germline values: CDR1 MNHEY, CDR2 SVGAGI. The CDR3 length is 13 residues. Between the trimmed V and J ends, which lost 5 bases and 6 bases, there was a span of 8 bases. The CDR3 region has the DNA TGTGCCAGCAGTCAAACATTTAATTCACCCCTCCACTTT. Its translation is CASSQTFNSPLHF.

The J gene is TRBJ1-2, the V gene TRBV19; 7 bases line up with TRBD1. The J segment lost 4 bases and the V segment lost 9 bases, leaving 5 bases of the junction unmatched. The CDR3 runs 12 residues. The V gene's germline CDR1 is LNHDA and CDR2 SQIVND (reference sequence). CDR3 residues: CASARDSYGYTF. CDR3 nucleotide sequence: TGTGCCAGCGCCCGGGACAGCTATGGCTACACCTTC.

The chain couples TRBV27 to TRBJ2-2; D call uncertain. The V and J ends lost 5 bases and 1 base respectively, with 8 bases between them. The CDR3 has 14 residues. Germline V gives CDR1 MNHEY, CDR2 SMNVEV (reference sequence). The CDR3 here is CASSLRENTGELFF. DNA of the CDR3: TGTGCCAGCAGTCTGAGAGAGAACACCGGGGAGCTGTTTTTT.

V gene TRBV7-2 combines with J gene TRBJ2-5, with TRBD2 matching over 8 bases. V gave up 3 bases and J gave up 2 bases; unmatched junction bases: 5. Per germline, CDR1 SGHTA and CDR2 FQGNSA. This CDR3 spans 15 amino acids. CDR3 protein: CASSFLAGGQETQYF. Here the CDR3 DNA reads TGTGCCAGCAGCTTTTTGGCGGGGGGACAAGAGACCCAGTACTTC.

This chain links TRBV5-1 with TRBJ2-2; a weak D match, TRBD1 (6 bases). The germline V gene encodes CDR1 SGHRS and CDR2 YFSETQ. Trimming took off 3 bases at V and 6 bases at J, with 18 bases between the two ends. The CDR3 runs 16 residues. The CDR3 is CASSSQSRDISGELFF. CDR3 sequence (DNA): TGCGCCAGCAGCTCCCAGTCCCGGGACATTTCCGGGGAGCTGTTTTTT.

The rearrangement links TRBV3-1 (or the pseudogene TRBV3-2) to TRBJ1-4; D not certain. Germline V gene data show CDR1 as LGHDT and CDR2 as YNNKEL (reference sequence). V lost 1 base, J lost 5 bases, and 8 bases lay in between. The CDR3 sequence is 14 residues long. The CDR3 nucleotides are TGTGCCAGCAGCCAAGCTTCTGGGAATGAAAAACTGTTTTTT. Translating it yields CASSQASGNEKLFF.

CDR3 sequence: CASSQPQGAGETQYF. The CDR3 bases are TGTGCCAGCAGCCAACCTCAGGGGGCCGGGGAGACCCAGTACTTC. The gene calls are TRBV3-1 (or the pseudogene TRBV3-2) and TRBJ2-5; TRBD1 matches 8 bases. The CDR3 has 15 amino acids. Germline V gene lookup returns CDR1 LGHDT and CDR2 YNNKEL (reference sequence). V gave up 2 bases and J gave up 5 bases; unmatched junction bases: 7.

The chain recombines TRBV10-3 with TRBJ2-3, with unresolved D. V shed 2 bases and J shed 6 bases, with 9 bases lying between them. CDR1 and CDR2 (germline): ENHRY, SYGVKD. CDR3 length equals 13 residues. CDR3: CAISERVDDTQYF. The DNA of the CDR3 is TGTGCCATCAGTGAGAGGGTGGACGATACGCAGTATTTT.

This chain connects TRBV27 to TRBJ2-3; TRBD2 matches 7 bases. V trimming: 5 bases; J trimming: 4 bases; junction bases outside the gene matches: 15. Germline CDR1 is MNHEY and CDR2 is SMNVEV (reference sequence). This CDR3 is built from 17 residues. CDR3 DNA sequence: TGTGCCAGCAGTGATATCCGGGACTACAAAAATTCAGATACGCAGTATTTT. It encodes CASSDIRDYKNSDTQYF.

The V and J genes are TRBV5-1 and TRBJ2-5, with 10 bases lining up with TRBD1. This CDR3 spans 15 amino acids. V was clipped by 5 bases and J by 5 bases; unmatched bases: 9. In germline, CDR1 is SGHRS, CDR2 YFSETQ. The DNA of the CDR3 is TGCGCCAGCAGGACCGGGACAGGGGTACGGGAGACCCAGTACTTC. Its protein product is CASRTGTGVRETQYF.

The chain employs TRBV3-1 (or the pseudogene TRBV3-2) and TRBJ1-4; D is ambiguous. Germline CDR1 reads LGHDT; CDR2 reads YNNKEL (reference sequence). V was trimmed by 2 bases and J by 0 bases, leaving 13 bases between them. The CDR3 is made up of 17 amino acids. The CDR3 DNA reads TGTGCCAGCAGCCAATCCGATGTCGGCGCAACTAATGAAAAACTGTTTTTT. Protein sequence: CASSQSDVGATNEKLFF.

In nucleotides, the CDR3 is TGTGCCAGCAGCCAAGGGACTAGCGGGGGACGCGAGCAGTACTTC. Translation: CASSQGTSGGREQYF. The chain is built from TRBV3-1 (or the pseudogene TRBV3-2) and TRBJ2-7; 13 bases align to TRBD2. Germline V gene sequence: CDR1 LGHDT, CDR2 YNNKEL (reference sequence). The V gene end was trimmed by 1 base and the J gene end by 6 bases; junction bases not matched to a gene: 3. The CDR3 totals 15 residues.

This clone is a singleton in its sample. The chain employs TRBV29-1 and TRBJ2-7, with TRBD1 as a possible D gene (5 bases). The germline V gene has CDR1 SQVTM and CDR2 ANQGSEA. The ends were cut back, 4 bases at V and 9 bases at J, with 13 bases in the middle. The CDR3 sequence is 11 residues long. The CDR3 DNA reads TGCAGCGTTGGGACAACTTTCGGGCAGTACTTC. It translates to CSVGTTFGQYF.

The chain recombines TRBV3-1 (or the pseudogene TRBV3-2) with TRBJ1-1; 7 positions agree with TRBD1. Germline V lookup: CDR1 LGHDT, CDR2 YNNKEL (reference sequence). Trimming at V came to 5 bases and at J to 0 bases, leaving 6 bases not matched to a gene. The CDR3 has 15 amino acids. CDR3 sequence reads: CASSKRTGLNTEAFF. CDR3 nucleotide sequence: TGTGCCAGCAGCAAGCGGACAGGACTGAACACTGAAGCTTTCTTT.

V and J are TRBV5-1 and TRBJ2-6; 7 nucleotides match TRBD1. The CDR3 has 18 amino acids. The V gene end was trimmed by 7 bases and the J gene end by 0 bases; junction bases not matched to a gene: 13. Germline CDR1 is SGHRS and CDR2 is YFSETQ. CDR3 nucleotide sequence: TGCGCCAGCGCCTTTGGACAGGCCTACCTCTCTGGGGCCAACGTCCTGACTTTC. Translated: CASAFGQAYLSGANVLTF. Full variable domain (rest looked up from reference TRBV5-1 and TRBJ2-6): KAGVTQTPRYLIKTRGQQVTLSCSPISGHRSVSWYQQTPGQGLQFLFEYFSETQRNKGNFPGRFSGRQFSNSRSEMNVSTLELGDSALYLCASAFGQAYLSGANVLTFGAGSRLTVL.

The chain recombines TRBV28 with TRBJ2-2; tentative D call: TRBD1 (6 bases). CDR1 and CDR2 from the germline V gene are MDHEN and SYDVKM. This CDR3 comprises 15 residues. V was shortened by 6 bases and J by 6 bases, with 17 bases between the two germline ends. CDR3 protein: CASSPMKGVAGELFF. DNA of the CDR3: TGTGCCAGCAGCCCCATGAAGGGGGTCGCCGGGGAGCTGTTTTTT.

The chain uses TRBV18 and TRBJ2-1; 7 bases map to TRBD1. V was pared by 6 bases and J by 6 bases, with 8 bases of the junction left unmatched. The CDR3 runs to 14 residues. Germline V gene lookup returns CDR1 KGHSH and CDR2 LQKENI. CDR3 loop: CASSGDRAANEQFF. CDR3 DNA: TGTGCCAGCTCGGGTGACAGGGCGGCCAATGAGCAGTTCTTC.

The CDR3 sequence: CASSQEGRSPPNEQFF. CDR3 DNA sequence: TGTGCCAGCAGCCAAGAGGGGCGGTCCCCACCCAATGAGCAGTTCTTC. This chain links TRBV3-1 (or the pseudogene TRBV3-2) with TRBJ2-1, with D perhaps TRBD1 (5 bases). Deletions cut 0 bases from V and 6 bases from J, with 15 bases between. Germline-derived CDR1 and CDR2 are LGHDT and YNNKEL (reference sequence). The CDR3 spans 16 residues.

The chain couples TRBV7-9 to TRBJ1-2; 9 nucleotides agree with TRBD1. CDR1 SEHNR and CDR2 FQNEAQ come from the germline V gene (reference sequence). CDR3 length equals 16 residues. V gave up 3 bases and J gave up 8 bases; unmatched junction bases: 13. As DNA, the CDR3 is TGTGCCAGCAGCTTCCCTAGGGGACAGGGTTTTGACGGCTACACCTTC. It is translated as CASSFPRGQGFDGYTF. The full variable domain, its missing parts supplied by reference TRBV7-9 and TRBJ1-2, is DTGVSQNPRHKITKRGQNVTFRCDPISEHNRLYWYRQTLGQGPEFLTYFQNEAQLEKSRLLSDRFSAERPKGSFSTLEIQRTEQGDSAMYLCASSFPRGQGFDGYTFGSGTRLTVV.

The chain links TRBV5-4 to TRBJ2-7, with 8 bases matching TRBD1. The V gene's germline CDR1 is SGHNT and CDR2 YYREEE (reference sequence). The length of the CDR3 is 12 residues. The V segment lost 4 bases and the J segment 6 bases; nucleotides outside the gene matches: 3. In DNA, the CDR3 is TGTGCCAGCAGCATTCAGGGGGCCGAGCAGTACTTC. This codes for CASSIQGAEQYF.